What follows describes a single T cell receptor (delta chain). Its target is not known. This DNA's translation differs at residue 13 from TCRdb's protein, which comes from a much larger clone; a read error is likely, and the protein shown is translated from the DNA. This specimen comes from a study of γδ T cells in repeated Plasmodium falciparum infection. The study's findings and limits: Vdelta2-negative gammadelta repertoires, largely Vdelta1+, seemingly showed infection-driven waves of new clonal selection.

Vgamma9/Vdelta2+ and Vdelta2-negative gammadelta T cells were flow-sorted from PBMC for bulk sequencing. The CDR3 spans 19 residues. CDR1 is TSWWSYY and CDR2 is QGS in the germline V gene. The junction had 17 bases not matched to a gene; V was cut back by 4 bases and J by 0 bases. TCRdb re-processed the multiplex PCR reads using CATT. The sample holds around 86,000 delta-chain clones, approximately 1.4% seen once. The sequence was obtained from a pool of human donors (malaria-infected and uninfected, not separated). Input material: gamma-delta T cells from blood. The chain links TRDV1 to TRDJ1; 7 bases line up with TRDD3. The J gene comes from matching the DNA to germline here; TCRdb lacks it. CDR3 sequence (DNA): TGTGCTCTTGGGGCACTTTCTACTGGGGCTTGCCCTCACACCGATAAACTCATCTTT. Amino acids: CALGALSTGACPHTDKLIF.